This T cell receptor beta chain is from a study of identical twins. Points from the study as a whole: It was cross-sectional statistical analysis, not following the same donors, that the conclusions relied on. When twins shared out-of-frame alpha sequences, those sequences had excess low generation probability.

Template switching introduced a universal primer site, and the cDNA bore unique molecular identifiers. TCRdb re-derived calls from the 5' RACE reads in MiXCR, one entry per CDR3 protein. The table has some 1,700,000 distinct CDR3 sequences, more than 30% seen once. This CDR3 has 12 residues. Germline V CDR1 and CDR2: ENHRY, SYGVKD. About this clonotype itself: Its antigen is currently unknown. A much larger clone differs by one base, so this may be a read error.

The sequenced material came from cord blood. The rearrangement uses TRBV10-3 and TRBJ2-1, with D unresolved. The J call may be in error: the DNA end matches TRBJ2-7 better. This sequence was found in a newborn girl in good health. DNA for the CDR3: TGTGCCATCAGTGAGGTGTACAATGAGCAGTACTTC. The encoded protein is CAISEVYNEQYF.